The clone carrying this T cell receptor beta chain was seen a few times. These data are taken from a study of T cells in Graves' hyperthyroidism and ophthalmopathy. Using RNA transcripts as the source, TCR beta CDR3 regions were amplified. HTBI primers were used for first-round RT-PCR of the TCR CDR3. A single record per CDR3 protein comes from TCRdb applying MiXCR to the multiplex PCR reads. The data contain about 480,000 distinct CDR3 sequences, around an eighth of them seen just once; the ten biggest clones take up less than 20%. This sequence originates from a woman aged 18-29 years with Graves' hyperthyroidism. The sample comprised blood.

In DNA form, the CDR3 reads TGTGCCAGCAGTTTATCCGGCTATCCTAAGTTCGAGCAGTACTTC. Its translation: CASSLSGYPKFEQYF. This sequence joins TRBV27 and TRBJ2-7, with no clear D. The CDR3 has 15 amino acids. CDR1 and CDR2 from the germline V gene are MNHEY and SMNVEV (reference sequence). V was trimmed by 0 bases and J by 6 bases, leaving 15 bases between them.